The sequence of this T cell receptor beta chain was determined in a study of patients and donors after allogeneic stem cell transplantation. In TCRdb, the RT-PCR reads were re-called with MiXCR into one record per CDR3 protein. This table holds 920,000 or so distinct CDR3 sequences, more than 15% found once. The germline gives CDR1 SGHDT, CDR2 YYEEEE. CDR3 length: 13 amino acids. V lost 2 bases, J lost 7 bases, and 13 bases lay in between. This TCR derives from a human donor who was either an allogeneic HSCT recipient or a stem cell or donor lymphocyte infusion donor (not recorded which). It is not recorded whose cells these are; they may come from a transplant donor. Sequenced: blood, either unsorted or a sorted T cell fraction (not recorded which). The chain joins TRBV5-6 to TRBJ2-7; D call uncertain. CDR3 amino acids: CASSLGPLGEQYF. The CDR3 nucleotides read TGTGCCAGCAGCTTAGGACCCCTCGGGGAGCAGTACTTC.